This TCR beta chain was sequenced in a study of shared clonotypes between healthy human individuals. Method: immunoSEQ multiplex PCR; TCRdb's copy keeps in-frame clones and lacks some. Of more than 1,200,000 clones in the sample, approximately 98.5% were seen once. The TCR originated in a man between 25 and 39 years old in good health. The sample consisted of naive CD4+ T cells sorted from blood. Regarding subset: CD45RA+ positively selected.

CDR3 region: CASSPDRVLNQPQHF. The CDR3 DNA reads TGTGCCAGCAGCCCCGACAGGGTACTCAATCAGCCCCAGCATTTT. The chain employs TRBV7-2 and TRBJ1-5, with 7 bases matching TRBD1. Per germline, CDR1 SGHTA and CDR2 FQGNSA. The V and J ends lost 5 bases and 3 bases, in that order; junction bases with no gene match: 7. CDR3 length equals 15 residues.